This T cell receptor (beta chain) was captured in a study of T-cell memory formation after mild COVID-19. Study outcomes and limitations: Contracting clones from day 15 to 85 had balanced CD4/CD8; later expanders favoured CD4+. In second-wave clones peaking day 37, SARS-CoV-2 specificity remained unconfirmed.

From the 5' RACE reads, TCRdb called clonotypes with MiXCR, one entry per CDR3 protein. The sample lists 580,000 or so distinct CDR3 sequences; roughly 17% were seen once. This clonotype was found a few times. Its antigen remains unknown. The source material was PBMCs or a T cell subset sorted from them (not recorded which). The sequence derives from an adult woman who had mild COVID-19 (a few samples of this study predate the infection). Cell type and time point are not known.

The chain's CDR3 is CASSLAWASGSHNEQFF. CDR3 sequence (DNA): TGTGCCAGCAGCTTAGCGTGGGCTAGCGGGAGCCACAATGAGCAGTTCTTC. The genes are TRBV7-9 and TRBJ2-1; the match to TRBD2 covers 10 bases. CDR3 size: 17 residues. CDR1 and CDR2 from the germline V gene are SEHNR and FQNEAQ (reference sequence). V lost 0 bases to trimming and J lost 5 bases; unmatched junction nucleotides: 7. The full variable domain, its missing parts supplied by reference TRBV7-9 and TRBJ2-1, is DTGVSQNPRHKITKRGQNVTFRCDPISEHNRLYWYRQTLGQGPEFLTYFQNEAQLEKSRLLSDRFSAERPKGSFSTLEIQRTEQGDSAMYLCASSLAWASGSHNEQFFGPGTRLTVL.